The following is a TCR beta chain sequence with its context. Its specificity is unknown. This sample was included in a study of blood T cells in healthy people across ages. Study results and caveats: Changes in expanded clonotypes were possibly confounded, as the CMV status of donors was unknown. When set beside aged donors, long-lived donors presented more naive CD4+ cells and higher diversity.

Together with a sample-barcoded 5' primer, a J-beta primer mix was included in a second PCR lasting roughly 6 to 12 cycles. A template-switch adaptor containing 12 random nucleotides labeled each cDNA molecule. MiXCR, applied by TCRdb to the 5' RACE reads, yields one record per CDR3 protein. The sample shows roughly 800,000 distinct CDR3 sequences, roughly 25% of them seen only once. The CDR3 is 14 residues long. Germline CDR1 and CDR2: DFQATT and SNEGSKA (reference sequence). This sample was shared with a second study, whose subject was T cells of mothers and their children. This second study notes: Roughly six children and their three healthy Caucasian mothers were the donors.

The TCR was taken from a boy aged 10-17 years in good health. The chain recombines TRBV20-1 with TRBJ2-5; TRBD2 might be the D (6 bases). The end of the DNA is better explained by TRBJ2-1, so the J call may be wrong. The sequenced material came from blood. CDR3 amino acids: CSAPRLGDYNEQFF. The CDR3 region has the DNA TGCAGTGCTCCTCGACTAGGGGATTACAATGAGCAGTTCTTC.